This T cell receptor beta chain was sequenced during a study of T cells after yellow fever vaccination. The ends were cut back, 3 bases at V and 4 bases at J, with 9 bases in the middle. The CDR3 consists of 13 residues. Per the germline V gene, CDR1 is SGHNT and CDR2 is YYREEE (reference sequence). 5'RACE template switching added a universal primer site and UMIs to TCR cDNA. Each CDR3 protein is one row after TCRdb ran MiXCR on the 5' RACE reads. The table records tens of thousands of distinct CDR3 sequences, 4.5% to 6% of them present only once. Study conclusions and caveats: In FACS-sorted repertoires, abundant clonotypes from the bulk population could appear as contaminants.

The receptor's source is a man between 18 and 35 years old who received the YFV17D yellow fever vaccine. This chain joins TRBV5-4 and TRBJ2-3, with D possibly TRBD1 on 6 matching bases. Here the sequenced sample was PBMCs, either bulk or a sorted T-cell subset (CD4+, CD8+, memory, or dextramer-sorted; not recorded which), taken on the day of the yellow fever booster vaccination. CDR3 loop: CASSWTVSDTQYF. The CDR3 bases are TGTGCCAGCAGCTGGACAGTTTCAGATACGCAGTATTTT.